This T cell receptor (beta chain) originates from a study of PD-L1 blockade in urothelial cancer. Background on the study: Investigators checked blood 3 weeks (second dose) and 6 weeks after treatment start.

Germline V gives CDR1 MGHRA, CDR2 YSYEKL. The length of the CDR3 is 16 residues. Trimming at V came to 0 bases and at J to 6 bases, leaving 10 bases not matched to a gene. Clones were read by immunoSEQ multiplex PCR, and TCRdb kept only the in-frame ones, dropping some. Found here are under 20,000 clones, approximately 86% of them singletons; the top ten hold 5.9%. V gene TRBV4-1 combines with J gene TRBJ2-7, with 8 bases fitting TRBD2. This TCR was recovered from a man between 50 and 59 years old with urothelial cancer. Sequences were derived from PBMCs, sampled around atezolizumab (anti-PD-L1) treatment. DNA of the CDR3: TGCGCCAGCAGCCAAGATGTGAATCGGGCGGGAGGCGAGCAGTACTTC. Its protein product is CASSQDVNRAGGEQYF.